Each of the 24 T cell receptor beta chains below was sequenced from the same sample in a study of memory CD4+ T cells and cytomegalovirus serostatus. Single viable CD3+CD4+CD8-CD45RO+ cells were sorted as the memory CD4+ T cells. Only in-frame clones appear in the TCRdb table, and some are missing; sequencing was by immunoSEQ multiplex PCR. The data show some 48,000 clones, around four fifths seen once. Source material: memory CD4+ T cells from blood. Receptor source: an adult in good health and CMV-seronegative.

This clone is labeled medium-sized. The chain joins TRBV4-1 to TRBJ1-2, with 7 bases matching TRBD1. Germline V gene data show CDR1 as MGHRA and CDR2 as YSYEKL. The V and J ends lost 2 bases and 6 bases, in that order; junction bases with no gene match: 12. The CDR3 is made up of 16 amino acids. The CDR3 reads CASSQLGRGRYDGYTF. The CDR3 DNA sequence: TGCGCCAGCAGCCAACTTGGAAGGGGGCGCTATGATGGCTACACCTTC.

The gene calls are TRBV28 and TRBJ2-6; D gene ambiguous. Trimming removed 2 bases at V and 0 bases at J, with 8 bases between. The CDR3 runs to 16 residues. CDR1 MDHEN and CDR2 SYDVKM come from the germline V gene. The CDR3 bases are TGTGCCAGCAGTTTACGACCGAACTCTGGGGCCAACGTCCTGACTTTC. It is translated as CASSLRPNSGANVLTF.

This clone was found once. J is TRBJ1-1 and V is TRBV28, with D perhaps TRBD1 (5 bases). Trimming removed 5 bases from V and 3 bases from J, with 16 bases in between. Germline CDR1 MDHEN, CDR2 SYDVKM. CDR3 size: 15 residues. In DNA form, the CDR3 reads TGTGCCAGCAGTGACGGGGGGGAGGAGGACACTGAAGCTTTCTTT. This sequence encodes CASSDGGEEDTEAFF.

J is TRBJ2-3 and V is TRBV10-3; 11 nucleotides agree with TRBD2. The germline CDR1 and CDR2 sequences are ENHRY and SYGVKD. CDR3 length equals 17 residues. J lost 7 bases, V lost 2 bases, and 11 bases had no gene match. CDR3 protein: CAISEGGSGGAANTQYF. DNA for the CDR3: TGTGCCATCAGTGAGGGAGGTAGCGGGGGGGCTGCGAATACGCAGTATTTT.

V gene TRBV6-5 combines with J gene TRBJ2-3; D call uncertain. Germline lookup yields CDR1 MNHEY and CDR2 SVGAGI. The V gene lost 0 bases and the J gene lost 0 bases, with 7 bases spanning the gap. The length of the CDR3 is 15 residues. The CDR3 nucleotides are TGTGCCAGCAGTTACTCGACGCTTAGCACAGATACGCAGTATTTT. Amino acids: CASSYSTLSTDTQYF.

The chain links TRBV30 to TRBJ1-4, with D possibly matching TRBD1 (6 bases). Germline V gene sequence: CDR1 GTSNPN, CDR2 SVGIG (reference sequence). CDR3 size: 14 residues. V dropped 2 bases and J dropped 7 bases, with 14 bases sitting between them. CDR3 loop: CAWSLQGLVEKLFF. The CDR3 nucleotides are TGTGCCTGGAGTTTACAGGGCTTAGTTGAAAAACTGTTTTTT.

V and J are TRBV6-6 and TRBJ1-1, with a weak D call TRBD1 (6 bases). The CDR3 spans 13 residues. V dropped 0 bases and J dropped 7 bases, with 9 bases sitting between them. Germline V gives CDR1 MNHNY, CDR2 SVGAGI (reference sequence). This CDR3 is CASSYSSDSEAFF. Here the CDR3 DNA reads TGTGCCAGCAGTTACTCTTCGGACAGTGAAGCTTTCTTT.

The chain has TRBV14 and TRBJ2-7; D is unclear. The germline V gene encodes CDR1 SGHDN and CDR2 FVKESK. The V gene lost 1 base and the J gene lost 6 bases, with 13 bases spanning the gap. CDR3 length equals 14 residues. The CDR3 sequence: CASSQGISRLEQYF. DNA for the CDR3: TGTGCCAGCAGCCAAGGGATTAGCAGGCTCGAGCAGTACTTC.

The sample holds a few counts of this clone. V gene TRBV30 combines with J gene TRBJ1-6; no clear D gene. There are 14 residues in the CDR3. CDR1 is GTSNPN and CDR2 is SVGIG in the germline V gene (reference sequence). V was trimmed by 1 base and J by 14 bases, leaving 18 bases between them. In DNA form, the CDR3 reads TGTGCCTGGAGTGCCCTCGGGAAAATTACAGCCCTCCACTTT. Residues: CAWSALGKITALHF.

This clone has just one count. The gene calls are TRBV29-1 and TRBJ2-1; tentative D call: TRBD2 (6 bases). V dropped 7 bases and J dropped 9 bases, with 10 bases sitting between them. The length of the CDR3 is 10 residues. Germline V lookup: CDR1 SQVTM, CDR2 ANQGSEA. In nucleotides, the CDR3 is TGCAGCGGGTTAGCGGCTGAGCAGTTCTTC. The encoded protein is CSGLAAEQFF.

The sample holds a few counts of this clone. V usage is TRBV4-1 and J usage is TRBJ1-6, with unresolved D. Germline loops: CDR1 MGHRA, CDR2 YSYEKL. The CDR3 contains 14 residues. V shed 0 bases and J shed 6 bases, with 6 bases lying between them. The CDR3 DNA sequence: TGCGCCAGCAGCCAAGAATTCAGTAATTCACCCCTCCACTTT. This sequence encodes CASSQEFSNSPLHF.

The chain links TRBV6-4 to TRBJ2-1; 7 bases map to TRBD2. Per the germline V gene, CDR1 is MRHNA and CDR2 is SNTAGT. There are 14 residues in the CDR3. J gave up 8 bases and V 6 bases, and 10 bases lay outside the gene matches. CDR3 nucleotides: TGTGCCAGCAGAGATAGTGGGGAGGGTGATGAGCAGTTCTTC. It is translated as CASRDSGEGDEQFF.

The chain uses TRBV6-5 and TRBJ2-7, with TRBD2 matching 8 bases. The germline V gene encodes CDR1 MNHEY and CDR2 SVGAGI. Unmatched junction bases numbered 6, after V lost 5 bases and J lost 3 bases. CDR3 size: 14 residues. CDR3 sequence reads: CASSIAGTSYEQYF. The CDR3 DNA is TGTGCCAGCAGTATCGCCGGGACTAGCTACGAGCAGTACTTC.

The chain couples TRBV5-1 to TRBJ1-2; D is unclear. The CDR3 has 11 residues. CDR1 and CDR2 (germline): SGHRS, YFSETQ. Trimming cost V 7 bases and J 0 bases, with 4 bases left between them. The CDR3 DNA sequence: TGCGCCAGCGGACCTAACTATGGCTACACCTTC. Translating gives CASGPNYGYTF.

This clone appeared a single time. The rearrangement joins TRBV5-6 to TRBJ1-3; 11 bases map to TRBD1. The germline V gene encodes CDR1 SGHDT and CDR2 YYEEEE. V lost 2 bases and J lost 0; bases outside the gene matches: 1. CDR3 length: 16 residues. CDR3 DNA: TGTGCCAGCAGCTTCGGGACAGGGGGCTCTGGAAACACCATATATTTT. It specifies CASSFGTGGSGNTIYF.

This clone turned up a few times. The chain has TRBV5-1 and TRBJ2-7, with D unclear. Germline CDR1 and CDR2: SGHRS and YFSETQ. This CDR3 contains 15 residues. V lost 1 base and J lost 2, with 13 bases in between. The chain's CDR3 is CASSLTAASAYEQYF. DNA for the CDR3: TGCGCCAGCAGCTTGACGGCAGCCTCTGCCTACGAGCAGTACTTC.

The rearrangement uses TRBV19 and TRBJ1-1; 7 bases are a match to TRBD1. This CDR3 comprises 15 residues. V was clipped by 3 bases and J by 1 base; unmatched bases: 5. Germline CDR1 reads LNHDA; CDR2 reads SQIVND (reference sequence). The CDR3 loop is CASSMRGTENTEAFF. In DNA form, the CDR3 reads TGTGCCAGTAGTATGAGGGGGACAGAGAACACTGAAGCTTTCTTT.

This clone has just one count. This chain uses TRBV4-1 with TRBJ2-2, with 7 nucleotides matching TRBD2. The germline V gene has CDR1 MGHRA and CDR2 YSYEKL. V trimming: 0 bases; J trimming: 5 bases; junction bases outside the gene matches: 9. The CDR3 loop spans 17 amino acids. The CDR3 sequence is CASSQEALATLTGELFF. The CDR3 DNA is TGCGCCAGCAGCCAAGAGGCACTAGCGACCTTAACCGGGGAGCTGTTTTTT.

The rearrangement joins TRBV2 to TRBJ2-3, with 11 bases that match TRBD2. Germline values: CDR1 SNHLY, CDR2 FYNNEI. This CDR3 spans 17 amino acids. V lost 10 bases and J lost 4; bases outside the gene matches: 16. CDR3 protein: CANPAPASGGRSDTQYF. The CDR3 DNA sequence: TGTGCCAACCCGGCCCCGGCTAGCGGGGGGAGGTCAGATACGCAGTATTTT.

V usage is TRBV19 and J usage is TRBJ2-5; D is tentatively TRBD1 or TRBD2 (5 bases each). Germline loops: CDR1 LNHDA, CDR2 SQIVND (reference sequence). The V gene lost 3 bases and the J gene lost 5 bases, with 10 bases spanning the gap. There are 13 residues in the CDR3. This chain's CDR3 is CASSIGTWETQYF. The CDR3 DNA follows: TGTGCCAGTAGTATTGGGACGTGGGAGACCCAGTACTTC.

The rearrangement uses TRBV12-5 and TRBJ2-5, with D unresolved. Deletions cut 6 bases from V and 7 bases from J, with 12 bases between. The CDR3 length is 12 residues. Germline V gene sequence: CDR1 LGHNT, CDR2 FRNRAP. CDR3 residues: CASGTDTGTQYF. CDR3 bases: TGTGCTAGTGGCACGGATACGGGGACCCAGTACTTC.

Note on this clone: Additional DNA sequences in this sample encode the identical CDR3. The chain combines TRBV28 with TRBJ1-5; possibly TRBD1 for D (6 bases). Trimming cost V 2 bases and J 4 bases, with 12 bases left between them. The CDR3 runs 15 residues. Germline CDR1 MDHEN, CDR2 SYDVKM. The DNA of the CDR3 is TGTGCCAGCAGTTTAGTGGGGGCGCGGAATCAGCCCCAGCATTTT. Translated, it gives CASSLVGARNQPQHF.

The chain joins TRBV7-2 to TRBJ2-6, with a weak D call TRBD2 (5 bases). The CDR3 runs to 14 residues. The V gene lost 3 bases and the J gene lost 2 bases, with 5 bases spanning the gap. Germline CDR1 SGHTA, CDR2 FQGNSA. In nucleotides, the CDR3 is TGTGCCAGCAGCTTCGGGGCTGGGGCCAACGTCCTGACTTTC. The encoded protein is CASSFGAGANVLTF. The full variable domain, in which reference TRBV7-2 and TRBJ2-6 provide the parts outside the CDR3, is GAGVSQSPSNKVTEKGKDVELRCDPISGHTALYWYRQSLGQGLEFLIYFQGNSAPDKSGLPSDRFSAERTGGSVSTLTIQRTQQEDSAVYLCASSFGAGANVLTFGAGSRLTVL.

The V call is TRBV30, the J call TRBJ2-3; the match to TRBD2 covers 10 bases. The CDR3 runs to 15 residues. The V segment lost 3 bases and the J segment 2 bases; nucleotides outside the gene matches: 5. Germline CDR1 reads GTSNPN; CDR2 reads SVGIG (reference sequence). CDR3 DNA: TGTGCCTGGAGCTACGGACTAGCGGACACAGATACGCAGTATTTT. It is translated as CAWSYGLADTDTQYF.